A selection of T cell receptor beta chains follows, all from one sample in a study of cytomegalovirus exposure and HLA in healthy donors. Assay used: immunoSEQ multiplex PCR; TCRdb lists only in-frame clones, some missing. The sample shows about 140,000 clones, 75% to 90% of them seen only once. The sample comprised PBMCs. These receptors all stem from a female donor in good health and CMV-seronegative. CDR3s include the opening cysteine and the closing phenylalanine or tryptophan. D genes are given only for firm matches. Rows give clone size only sometimes, using once, few, many, or a class for an expanded clone.

>NA|TRBJ1-2|TRBV7-2|NA
CASSLKGGRTNYGYTF
TGTGCCAGCAGCTTAAAAGGAGGACGGACTAACTATGGCTACACCTTC
>NA|TRBJ1-2|TRBV11-2|TRBD1
CASSSGEVQGPNYGYTF
TGTGCCAGCAGCTCCGGAGAGGTACAGGGGCCAAACTATGGCTACACCTTC
>NA|TRBJ2-7|TRBV11-2|NA
CASSTGDTRYEQYF
TGTGCCAGCAGCACCGGGGACACCCGTTACGAGCAGTACTTC
>NA|TRBJ2-7|TRBV9|NA
CASSVEFSGVSEQYF
TGTGCCAGCAGCGTAGAGTTCTCAGGGGTGAGCGAGCAGTACTTC
>NA|TRBJ1-1|TRBV5-1|NA
CASSLVQGTEAFF
TGCGCCAGCAGCTTGGTTCAGGGGACTGAAGCTTTCTTT
>NA|TRBJ2-7|TRBV2|TRBD1
CASSEAGQGYGTYYFEQYF
TGTGCCAGCAGTGAAGCGGGACAGGGCTACGGGACCTACTACTTCGAGCAGTACTTC
>NA|TRBJ2-3|TRBV27|TRBD2
CASRLAGGPGDTQYF
TGTGCCAGCAGATTAGCGGGAGGGCCGGGGGATACGCAGTATTTT
>NA|TRBJ2-7|TRBV2|TRBD1
CASSEGTGGTYEQYF
TGTGCCAGCAGTGAAGGGACAGGGGGAACCTACGAGCAGTACTTC
>NA|TRBJ1-1|TRBV6-6|NA
CASSYSQGREAFF
TGTGCCAGCAGTTACTCCCAAGGGAGGGAAGCTTTCTTT
>NA|TRBJ1-6|TRBV28|NA
CASSLGAGRSPLHF
TGTGCCAGCAGTTTAGGGGCAGGTAGATCACCCCTCCACTTT
>NA|TRBJ1-1|TRBV5-1|NA
CASSLGGAGGTEAFF
TGCGCCAGCAGCTTGGGGGGTGCGGGCGGCACTGAAGCTTTCTTT
>NA|TRBJ1-2|TRBV19|NA
CASSILLGRDRTYGYTF
TGTGCCAGTAGTATTCTTCTTGGGAGGGACCGGACCTATGGCTACACCTTC
>NA|TRBJ2-5|TRBV7-3|TRBD2
CASSSRLAGARKETQYF
TGTGCCAGCAGTTCCCGATTAGCGGGAGCGAGGAAAGAGACCCAGTACTTC
>NA|TRBJ2-1|TRBV7-9|NA
CASSSPLKIDEQFF
TGTGCCAGCAGCTCCCCACTTAAGATCGATGAGCAGTTCTTC
>NA|TRBJ2-7|TRBV28|NA
CASSTDTGGRPGEQYF
TGTGCCAGCAGTACTGATACGGGGGGCAGGCCGGGCGAGCAGTACTTC
>NA|TRBJ2-4|TRBV21-1|NA
CANHRQGATKNIQYF
TGTGCCAACCATCGACAGGGTGCTACCAAAAACATTCAGTACTTC
>NA|TRBJ2-5|TRBV6-5|NA
CASSPDRTVQETQYF
TGTGCCAGCAGCCCCGATAGGACAGTTCAAGAGACCCAGTACTTC
>NA|TRBJ2-7|TRBV5-1|NA
CASSPDFSYEQYF
TGCGCCAGCAGCCCGGACTTTTCCTACGAGCAGTACTTC
>NA|TRBJ1-5|TRBV28|TRBD1
CASSGGQGPSKPQHF
TGTGCCAGCAGTGGGGGACAGGGCCCAAGCAAGCCCCAGCATTTT
>NA|TRBJ1-3|TRBV7-6|NA
CASSGLSSRSGNTIYF
TGTGCCAGCAGCGGGCTAAGCTCCCGCTCTGGAAACACCATATATTTT
>NA|TRBJ1-2|TRBV4-1|NA
CASSQDLTDIYGYTF
TGCGCCAGCAGCCAAGACCTCACGGACATCTATGGCTACACCTTC
>NA|TRBJ1-1|TRBV28|NA
CASSLRDAKQVNTEAFF
TGTGCCAGCAGTTTAAGAGACGCCAAACAGGTGAACACTGAAGCTTTCTTT
>NA|TRBJ1-1|TRBV6-5|TRBD1
CASKFGTANTEAFF
TGTGCCAGCAAATTCGGGACAGCGAACACTGAAGCTTTCTTT
>few|TRBJ2-7|TRBV6-4|NA
CASSAEMGGSYEQYF
TGTGCCAGCAGCGCGGAGATGGGGGGCTCCTACGAGCAGTACTTC
>once|TRBJ1-2|TRBV29-1|TRBD1
CSVGERDSPFYGYTF
TGCAGCGTTGGGGAGAGGGACAGCCCGTTCTATGGCTACACCTTC
>NA|TRBJ1-1|TRBV15|NA
CATSRRGGRATEAFF
TGTGCCACCAGCAGGAGGGGGGGGAGGGCCACTGAAGCTTTCTTT
>few|TRBJ2-5|TRBV6-5|NA
CASSYPKGGGEETQYF
TGTGCCAGCAGTTACCCGAAAGGGGGGGGAGAAGAGACCCAGTACTTC
>NA|TRBJ1-5|TRBV19|TRBD1
CASSLDREYNQPQHF
TGTGCCAGTAGCTTGGACAGGGAATACAATCAGCCCCAGCATTTT
>NA|TRBJ2-1|TRBV6-1|TRBD2
CASSGRDFYNEQFF
TGTGCCAGTAGCGGGAGGGATTTCTACAATGAGCAGTTCTTC
>NA|TRBJ2-6|TRBV28|NA
CASSFRGREANVLTF
TGTGCCAGCAGTTTCAGGGGTCGGGAGGCCAACGTCCTGACTTTC
>NA|TRBJ1-4|TRBV27|NA
CASSLEGRLFF
TGTGCCAGCAGTCTGGAGGGTCGTCTGTTTTTT
>few|TRBJ2-5|TRBV5-6|TRBD1
CASSFDRGQETQYF
TGTGCCAGCAGCTTCGACAGGGGTCAAGAGACCCAGTACTTC
>NA|TRBJ2-2|TRBV4-1|TRBD2
CASSLLAGVDTGELFF
TGCGCCAGCAGCCTACTAGCGGGAGTGGACACCGGGGAGCTGTTTTTT
>NA|TRBJ2-1|TRBV21-1|NA
CASSKLKHYPYNEQFF
TGTGCCAGCAGCAAATTAAAACATTACCCGTACAATGAGCAGTTCTTC
>NA|TRBJ2-3|TRBV6-5|TRBD2
CASSLGLADAQYF
TGTGCCAGCAGCCTGGGACTAGCGGACGCCCAGTATTTT
>NA|TRBJ2-1|TRBV5-4|NA
CATRRDSSYNEQFF
TGTGCCACACGCAGGGATAGCTCCTACAATGAGCAGTTCTTC
>NA|TRBJ2-7|TRBV5-4|TRBD1
CASSQTGREQYF
TGTGCCAGCAGCCAGACAGGGAGAGAGCAGTACTTC
>few|TRBJ1-4|TRBV4-1|TRBD1
CASSQTGLTNEKLFF
TGCGCCAGCAGCCAGACAGGGTTGACTAATGAAAAACTGTTTTTT
>NA|TRBJ1-2|TRBV6-1|NA
CASSDYDSYTF
TGTGCCAGCAGTGATTACGACAGCTACACCTTC
>NA|TRBJ2-7|TRBV19|NA
CASSRLDGGSSYEQYF
TGTGCCAGTAGTCGCCTCGACGGAGGGAGCTCCTACGAGCAGTACTTC
>NA|TRBJ2-1|TRBV28|TRBD2
CASRRGLVFSEQFF
TGTGCCAGCAGGAGGGGACTAGTCTTCTCTGAGCAGTTCTTC
>few|TRBJ2-5|TRBV5-6|NA
CASSLAGSQETQYF
TGTGCCAGCAGCTTGGCTGGCAGTCAAGAGACCCAGTACTTC
>NA|TRBJ1-5|TRBV28|NA
CASSLDSGGSNQPQHF
TGTGCCAGCAGTTTAGACTCGGGGGGGTCGAATCAGCCCCAGCATTTT
>NA|TRBJ2-5|TRBV2|NA
CASSEISGRNQETQYF
TGTGCCAGCAGTGAAATCTCAGGGCGGAATCAAGAGACCCAGTACTTC
>NA|TRBJ2-7|TRBV14|NA
CASSSGSLKSSYEQYF
TGTGCCAGCAGCTCGGGGAGTCTTAAAAGCTCCTACGAGCAGTACTTC
>NA|TRBJ2-3|TRBV10-3|NA
CAISELIADGADTQYF
TGTGCCATCAGTGAGTTAATAGCGGATGGGGCAGATACGCAGTATTTT
>NA|TRBJ2-1|TRBV5-5|TRBD2
CASSYGLAESPNEQFF
TGTGCCAGCAGCTACGGACTAGCGGAGTCCCCCAATGAGCAGTTCTTC
>NA|TRBJ1-1|TRBV6-6|NA
CASSSSGWNTEAFF
TGTGCCAGCAGTTCTTCCGGGTGGAACACTGAAGCTTTCTTT
>NA|TRBJ2-5|TRBV12-5|NA
CASRAGTQETQYF
TGTGCCAGCCGGGCGGGAACTCAAGAGACCCAGTACTTC
>NA|TRBJ1-1|TRBV7-6|NA
CAGSTSHHPTMNTEAFF
TGTGCCGGGTCGACAAGCCATCACCCGACTATGAACACTGAAGCTTTCTTT
>NA|TRBJ2-5|TRBV4-1|NA
CASSQDVRGRRATQYF
TGCGCCAGCAGCCAAGATGTTCGGGGGAGAAGAGCGACCCAGTACTTC
>NA|TRBJ2-1|TRBV27|NA
CASSLSSPGNEQFF
TGTGCCAGCAGTTTGTCTAGCCCGGGCAATGAGCAGTTCTTC
>NA|TRBJ2-1|TRBV7-3|NA
CASSLTVTPYNEQFF
TGTGCCAGCAGCTTAACAGTGACACCCTACAATGAGCAGTTCTTC
>NA|TRBJ1-4|TRBV27|NA
CASSLSRVDEKLFF
TGTGCCAGCAGTTTAAGCAGGGTTGACGAAAAACTGTTTTTT
>NA|TRBJ1-5|TRBV19|NA
CASSELDTTSNQPQHF
TGTGCCAGTAGTGAGCTGGACACAACTAGCAATCAGCCCCAGCATTTT
>NA|TRBJ1-1|TRBV9|NA
CASSARALNTEAFF
TGTGCCAGCAGCGCCAGGGCTTTGAACACTGAAGCTTTCTTT
>NA|TRBJ1-2|TRBV2|TRBD1
CASIAEGTGVGYTF
TGTGCCAGCATTGCAGAAGGGACAGGGGTCGGCTACACCTTC
>NA|TRBJ1-1|TRBV30|NA
CAWRGGAAFF
TGTGCCTGGAGAGGGGGGGCAGCTTTCTTT
>NA|TRBJ2-5|TRBV5-1|NA
CASSPQRGGETQYF
TGCGCCAGCAGCCCCCAGAGGGGGGGGGAGACCCAGTACTTC
>NA|TRBJ1-5|TRBV5-1|TRBD1
CASSLGTGGGEPQHF
TGCGCCAGCAGCTTGGGGACAGGGGGCGGGGAGCCCCAGCATTTT